There are many counts of the clone carrying this T cell receptor beta chain. Beta-chain TCR CDR3 regions were amplified from RNA transcripts. An initial RT-PCR round employing HTBI primers preceded a second-round multiplex PCR. TCRdb independently ran MiXCR on the multiplex PCR reads; one entry per CDR3 protein. The repertoire holds some 39,000 distinct CDR3 sequences, with approximately 50% as singletons. These data originate in a study of Graves' ophthalmopathy and Graves' hyperthyroidism. CDR1 MGHRA and CDR2 YSYEKL come from the germline V gene. With 0 bases removed from V and 5 bases from J, the gap between germline ends came to 8 bases. This CDR3 contains 14 residues. PBMCs were isolated by Ficoll-Paque density gradient centrifugation, using around 10 ml of fresh peripheral blood as the starting material.

The receptor was derived from an adult woman with stable Graves' hyperthyroidism. The sequenced sample was peripheral blood. The genes are TRBV4-1 and TRBJ1-5; D is possibly TRBD1 (6 bases). DNA of the CDR3: TGCGCCAGCAGCCAAGAGGGGGGCTATCAGCCCCAGCATTTT. It yields the protein CASSQEGGYQPQHF.